Sequencing of this TCR beta chain was carried out in a study of blood T cells in healthy people across ages. Study conclusions and caveats: Using unsorted PBMCs precluded a conclusive naive versus antigen-experienced comparison.

Ranging in age from roughly 6 to 100, the donors were healthy Caucasian individuals from Russia. A minimum of 7 million PBMCs was isolated per sample. Worth noting for this clonotype: The antigen is unknown.

Trimming left V 8 bases short and J 11 bases short, with 21 bases between. The germline V gene encodes CDR1 SNHLY and CDR2 FYNNEI. This CDR3 is built from 13 residues. Then a second PCR, running roughly 7 to 11 cycles, was carried out with a sample-barcoded 5' primer and a J-beta primer mix. TCRdb fed the 5' RACE reads into MiXCR, producing one record per CDR3 protein. The sample shows hundreds of thousands of distinct CDR3 sequences, 49% of them seen only once. This chain uses TRBV2 with TRBJ2-5; D is perhaps TRBD1 (6 bases). The sequence came from a woman in her sixties in good health. The sequenced sample was blood. This CDR3 is CASDGTNQREQYF. CDR3 DNA: TGTGCCAGCGACGGGACAAACCAGAGGGAGCAGTACTTC.